The rows below give T cell receptor beta chains drawn from one sample of a study of T cell responses to AZD1222 COVID-19 vaccine. Measured with immunoSEQ multiplex PCR; TCRdb has only the in-frame clones, and not every one. The sample yields under 200,000 clones, under 95% seen once. The input for sequencing was peripheral blood, taken 28 days after the second AZD1222 dose. These receptors all come from an adult who received the AZD1222 COVID-19 vaccine. CDR3s include the opening cysteine and the closing phenylalanine or tryptophan. A D gene is named only where the DNA matches it firmly. Size is stated for part of the rows, as once, few or many counts, or as a class when the clone is expanded.

d_call: .; v_call: TRBV23-1; cdr3_length: 16; clone_size: .; j_call: TRBJ1-5; cdr3_nt: TGCGCCAGCAGTCAATCATCGAGGGGTAGCAATCAGCCCCAGCATTTT; cdr3_aa: CASSQSSRGSNQPQHF
d_call: .; v_call: TRBV7-2; cdr3_length: 14; clone_size: .; j_call: TRBJ2-4; cdr3_nt: TGTGCCAGCAGCTTCGGGGGGCCGGGAAACATTCAGTACTTC; cdr3_aa: CASSFGGPGNIQYF
d_call: TRBD2; v_call: TRBV2; cdr3_length: 17; clone_size: .; j_call: TRBJ2-7; cdr3_nt: TGTGCCAGCAGTGAAGCGGGACGGGGGGGAAGCTCCTACGAGCAGTACTTC; cdr3_aa: CASSEAGRGGSSYEQYF
d_call: .; v_call: TRBV18; cdr3_length: 12; clone_size: .; j_call: TRBJ2-2; cdr3_nt: TGTGCCAGCTCACCAGTGGCCGGGGAGCTGTTTTTT; cdr3_aa: CASSPVAGELFF
d_call: .; v_call: TRBV9; cdr3_length: 15; clone_size: .; j_call: TRBJ2-1; cdr3_nt: TGTGCCAGCAGCGTAGCCAGGACCGCCTACAATGAGCAGTTCTTC; cdr3_aa: CASSVARTAYNEQFF
d_call: TRBD2; v_call: TRBV30; cdr3_length: 14; clone_size: .; j_call: TRBJ2-5; cdr3_nt: TGTGCCTGGAGTAGGAGCGGGGGGCCGGAGACCCAGTACTTC; cdr3_aa: CAWSRSGGPETQYF
d_call: TRBD1; v_call: TRBV13; cdr3_length: 14; clone_size: .; j_call: TRBJ1-1; cdr3_nt: TGTGCCAGCAGCTCGGACAGGGGTGTGACTGAAGCTTTCTTT; cdr3_aa: CASSSDRGVTEAFF
d_call: .; v_call: TRBV5-4; cdr3_length: 16; clone_size: .; j_call: TRBJ1-1; cdr3_nt: TGTGCCAGCACACCCCGAGAGCGAGCTATGACCACTGAAGCTTTCTTT; cdr3_aa: CASTPRERAMTTEAFF
d_call: .; v_call: TRBV19; cdr3_length: 13; clone_size: .; j_call: TRBJ1-4; cdr3_nt: TGTGCCAGTTCCGGGAAAACTAATGAAAAACTGTTTTTT; cdr3_aa: CASSGKTNEKLFF
d_call: .; v_call: TRBV5-1; cdr3_length: 12; clone_size: .; j_call: TRBJ1-4; cdr3_nt: TGCGCCAGCAGCGATTCAATGGAAAAACTGTTTTTT; cdr3_aa: CASSDSMEKLFF
d_call: .; v_call: TRBV7-9; cdr3_length: 15; clone_size: .; j_call: TRBJ2-3; cdr3_nt: TGTGCCAGCAGCTTAGCAGGGAGTAGCACAGATACGCAGTATTTT; cdr3_aa: CASSLAGSSTDTQYF
d_call: .; v_call: TRBV15; cdr3_length: 16; clone_size: .; j_call: TRBJ2-2; cdr3_nt: TGTGCCACCAGCGGCCCTGAGGGCGAGAACACCGGGGAGCTGTTTTTT; cdr3_aa: CATSGPEGENTGELFF
d_call: TRBD1; v_call: TRBV30; cdr3_length: 14; clone_size: .; j_call: TRBJ1-2; cdr3_nt: TGTGCCTGGAGCCCGGGACAGGGACTTTATGGCTACACCTTC; cdr3_aa: CAWSPGQGLYGYTF
d_call: TRBD2; v_call: TRBV9; cdr3_length: 18; clone_size: .; j_call: TRBJ2-5; cdr3_nt: TGTGCCAGCAGCGCGCGGACTAGCGGGAGGGGAAGCCAAGAGACCCAGTACTTC; cdr3_aa: CASSARTSGRGSQETQYF
d_call: TRBD1; v_call: TRBV7-9; cdr3_length: 14; clone_size: .; j_call: TRBJ1-3; cdr3_nt: TGTGCCAGCGGGCTTCAGGGGGCTGGAAACACCATATATTTT; cdr3_aa: CASGLQGAGNTIYF
d_call: .; v_call: TRBV30; cdr3_length: 13; clone_size: many; j_call: TRBJ1-5; cdr3_nt: TGTGCCTGGAGTGTAGGGAGCAATCAGCCCCAGCATTTT; cdr3_aa: CAWSVGSNQPQHF
d_call: TRBD1; v_call: TRBV5-6; cdr3_length: 13; clone_size: .; j_call: TRBJ1-1; cdr3_nt: TGTGCCAGCAGTCGGACAGGGGGCACTGAAGCTTTCTTT; cdr3_aa: CASSRTGGTEAFF
d_call: TRBD1; v_call: TRBV30; cdr3_length: 13; clone_size: .; j_call: TRBJ1-2; cdr3_nt: TGTGCCTGGAAAGAGGACAGGGTTTCTGGCTACACCTTC; cdr3_aa: CAWKEDRVSGYTF